These 25 T cell receptor beta chains share one sample of origin, sequenced in a study of vaccination and CD4 T cells after COVID-19. Treatment denoted: roughly ten-day PBMC culture with coronavirus spike peptide pools or control peptides (ViraFEST assay). These CD4+ T cells came from an unexposed donor, sampled before the COVID-19 pandemic (2011-2018). Sequencing of the DNA from cultured CD4+ T cells was carried out with the Oncomine TCR Beta short-read assay. A single record per CDR3 protein comes from TCRdb applying MiXCR to the PCR reads. Among 7,000 to 9,000 distinct CDR3 sequences listed, around two fifths were seen once. Their recognized antigens are unknown. The material sequenced was CD4+ T cells from blood, cultured in vitro. These receptors all come from a human donor in good health.

The chain couples TRBV28 to TRBJ1-3, with D possibly being TRBD1 (6 bases). Germline V lookup: CDR1 MDHEN, CDR2 SYDVKM. CDR3 length equals 15 residues. V gave up 3 bases and J gave up 0 bases, with 9 bases separating them. CDR3 loop: CASSFRGVSGNTIYF. CDR3 nucleotide sequence: TGTGCCAGCAGTTTTAGGGGGGTCTCTGGAAACACCATATATTTT.

The chain uses TRBV10-2 and TRBJ2-2; no clear D. Trimming removed 4 bases from V and 5 bases from J, with 8 bases in between. The CDR3 totals 13 residues. CDR1 WSHSY and CDR2 SAAADI come from the germline V gene. CDR3 sequence: CASSVRSTGELFF. The CDR3 nucleotides are TGCGCCAGCAGTGTTAGGAGTACCGGGGAGCTGTTTTTT.

This clonotype appeared once. The chain carries TRBV7-8 and TRBJ2-1, with D unclear. Germline V gene sequence: CDR1 SGHVS, CDR2 FQNEAQ. This CDR3 has 17 residues. Trimming stripped 5 bases from V and 0 bases from J, with 17 bases between. DNA of the CDR3: TGTGCCAGCAGCCGTGGACCTTACCGAAGCTCCTACAATGAGCAGTTCTTC. Residues: CASSRGPYRSSYNEQFF.

This sequence joins TRBV12-3 or TRBV12-4 and TRBJ2-1; TRBD2 agrees at 7 bases. The CDR3 sequence is 15 residues long. Trimming cost V 6 bases and J 9 bases; bases outside gene matches: 14. The CDR3 bases are TGTGCCAGCAGGCCTCTTAGCGGGTCTTGGGGTGAGCAGTTCTTC. Its protein product is CASRPLSGSWGEQFF.

This clonotype was seen a single time. The rearrangement links TRBV10-3 to TRBJ1-1, with D tentatively TRBD1 (6 bases). Trimming cost V 4 bases and J 4 bases, with 16 bases left between them. CDR1 is ENHRY, CDR2 SYGVKD, per germline. This CDR3 region has 15 residues. The CDR3 sequence: CAISGDGGQSTEAFF. As DNA, the CDR3 is TGTGCCATCAGTGGGGACGGGGGGCAGAGCACTGAAGCTTTCTTT.

The V and J genes are TRBV5-4 and TRBJ1-2, with 7 bases that match TRBD1. The V segment lost 4 bases and the J segment 0 bases; nucleotides outside the gene matches: 12. Germline V gene data show CDR1 as SGHNT and CDR2 as YYREEE (reference sequence). The CDR3 spans 17 residues. The CDR3 DNA follows: TGTGCCAGCAGCCCTGGGACAGCTACATCAGCTAACTATGGCTACACCTTC. Translating gives CASSPGTATSANYGYTF.

This clonotype has just a few counts. The genes are TRBV7-8 and TRBJ2-1; 13 bases map to TRBD2. Trimming removed 5 bases from V and 7 bases from J; junction bases left unmatched: 5. CDR3 length: 15 residues. CDR1 SGHVS and CDR2 FQNEAQ come from the germline V gene. The CDR3 protein is CASSRLAGGENEQFF. The CDR3 DNA reads TGTGCCAGCAGCAGACTAGCGGGGGGCGAGAATGAGCAGTTCTTC.

Notes on this clonotype: At one of its ends the junction is not consistent with the germline gene, which may arise from a read error. This chain links TRBV20-1 with TRBJ2-2; 10 bases fit TRBD1. The V gene's germline CDR1 is DFQATT and CDR2 SNEGSKA (reference sequence). The CDR3 contains 14 residues. The CDR3 DNA is TGCAGTGGTAGACAGGGGGCCAACACCGGGGAGCTGTTTTTT. This codes for CSGRQGANTGELFF.

The CDR3 DNA follows: TGTGCCAGCAGCTTAGGAGGGGGGGAGGGAGAGACCCAGTACTTC. It translates to CASSLGGGEGETQYF. This chain links TRBV7-2 with TRBJ2-5; possibly TRBD2 for D (7 bases). The V gene's germline CDR1 is SGHTA and CDR2 FQGNSA. V was pared by 1 base and J by 4 bases, with 13 bases between. This CDR3 comprises 15 residues.

This clonotype was picked up a small number of times. The rearrangement links TRBV6-5 to TRBJ1-2; 8 bases fit TRBD1. With V trimmed by 4 bases and J by 7 bases, 8 bases remained unmatched. The CDR3 is 14 amino acids. The germline CDR1 and CDR2 sequences are MNHEY and SVGAGI. The CDR3 loop reads CASSSGRGQSGYTF. CDR3 nucleotide sequence: TGTGCCAGCAGTTCTGGCAGGGGGCAGAGTGGCTACACCTTC.

The chain employs TRBV18 and TRBJ1-5; D remains ambiguous. V was clipped by 2 bases and J by 4 bases, with 6 bases between them. Germline V gives CDR1 KGHSH, CDR2 LQKENI. The CDR3 totals 13 residues. CDR3 region: CASSPSLNQPQHF. The CDR3 coding sequence is TGTGCCAGCTCACCATCTCTGAATCAGCCCCAGCATTTT.

This clonotype was seen a handful of times. V is TRBV7-6 and J is TRBJ2-1; no definite D call. In germline, CDR1 is SGHVS, CDR2 FNYEAQ. The CDR3 contains 14 residues. The V and J ends lost 2 bases and 1 base respectively, with 6 bases between them. CDR3 DNA sequence: TGTGCCAGCAGCTTAATCGGGTCCTACAATGAGCAGTTCTTC. The encoded protein is CASSLIGSYNEQFF. The complete variable domain, with remaining parts taken from reference TRBV7-6 and TRBJ2-1, reads GAGVSQSPRYKVTKRGQDVALRCDPISGHVSLYWYRQALGQGPEFLTYFNYEAQQDKSGLPNDRFSAERPEGSISTLTIQRTEQRDSAMYRCASSLIGSYNEQFFGPGTRLTVL.

V and J are TRBV6-1 and TRBJ2-5, with unresolved D. Germline V CDR1 and CDR2: MNHNS, SASEGT. Trimming left V 0 bases short and J 4 bases short, with 6 bases between. This CDR3 is 13 amino acids long. CDR3: CASSEARRETQYF. As DNA, the CDR3 is TGTGCCAGCAGTGAAGCCCGGCGAGAGACCCAGTACTTC.

The rearrangement links TRBV4-1 to TRBJ2-1; 9 nucleotides agree with TRBD2. Unmatched junction bases numbered 13, after V lost 4 bases and J lost 15 bases. CDR1 MGHRA and CDR2 YSYEKL come from the germline V gene. The CDR3 spans 14 residues. CDR3 bases: TGCGCCAGCAGCCGTCCCGAGGGCGGGAGGGCCCCGTTCTTC. Amino acid sequence: CASSRPEGGRAPFF.

The rearrangement links TRBV5-8 to TRBJ1-6; D remains ambiguous. Germline V CDR1 and CDR2: SGHTS, YDEGEE. The CDR3 covers 16 residues. V was trimmed by 1 base and J by 0 bases, leaving 8 bases between them. The CDR3 loop reads CASSLSLSSYNSPLHF. In DNA form, the CDR3 reads TGTGCCAGCAGCTTGTCACTCAGCTCCTATAATTCACCCCTCCACTTT.

This clonotype was detected only a few times. This chain connects TRBV7-6 to TRBJ2-1; TRBD1 matches at 9 bases. V trimming: 2 bases; J trimming: 7 bases; junction bases outside the gene matches: 9. This CDR3 comprises 16 residues. The germline V gene has CDR1 SGHVS and CDR2 FNYEAQ. The CDR3 sequence is CASSLTGGTGRNEQFF. The DNA of the CDR3 is TGTGCCAGCAGCTTAACTGGGGGGACAGGGCGGAATGAGCAGTTCTTC. Combining the CDR3 with reference TRBV7-6 and TRBJ2-1 gives the whole variable domain GAGVSQSPRYKVTKRGQDVALRCDPISGHVSLYWYRQALGQGPEFLTYFNYEAQQDKSGLPNDRFSAERPEGSISTLTIQRTEQRDSAMYRCASSLTGGTGRNEQFFGPGTRLTVL.

Written as DNA, the CDR3 is TGTGCCAGCTCACCACTTCATACAGGGAGCAATCAGCCCCAGCATTTT. The encoded protein is CASSPLHTGSNQPQHF. The V and J genes are TRBV18 and TRBJ1-5; tentatively, D is TRBD1 (6 bases). CDR3 size: 16 residues. CDR1 is KGHSH and CDR2 is LQKENI in the germline V gene. V lost 1 base and J lost 1, with 11 bases in between.

V gene TRBV20-1 combines with J gene TRBJ2-7; 9 bases agree with TRBD2. V was pared by 4 bases and J by 1 base, with 5 bases of the junction left unmatched. The CDR3 spans 14 residues. The germline CDR1 and CDR2 sequences are DFQATT and SNEGSKA (reference sequence). The CDR3 spells CSANRGGASYEQYF. The CDR3 region has the DNA TGCAGTGCTAACCGCGGGGGGGCTTCCTACGAGCAGTACTTC.

V usage is TRBV10-3 and J usage is TRBJ1-6; TRBD1 matches 7 bases. After removal of 4 bases from V and 4 bases from J, the junction contained 1 base not matched to a gene. Germline V gives CDR1 ENHRY, CDR2 SYGVKD. The CDR3 spans 14 residues. The CDR3 nucleotides read TGTGCCATCAGTGCGGGACAGTATAATTCACCCCTCCACTTT. As protein: CAISAGQYNSPLHF.

V and J are TRBV7-9 and TRBJ1-6; no definite D call. The V and J ends lost 5 bases and 7 bases respectively, with 15 bases between them. CDR1 is SEHNR, CDR2 FQNEAQ, per germline (reference sequence). The CDR3 has 15 amino acids. The CDR3 spells CASSPRGGENSPLHF. CDR3 DNA sequence: TGTGCCAGCAGCCCCCGCGGCGGGGAGAATTCACCCCTCCACTTT.

The chain recombines TRBV12-3 or TRBV12-4 with TRBJ1-2; a possible D gene is TRBD1 (5 bases). Trimming took off 6 bases at V and 3 bases at J, with 11 bases between the two ends. The CDR3 has 13 amino acids. CDR3 bases: TGTGCCAGCAGGACCAGGGATTACTATGGCTACACCTTC. Translated, it gives CASRTRDYYGYTF.

V gene TRBV28 combines with J gene TRBJ1-3, with TRBD1 as a possible D gene (6 bases). The CDR3 spans 14 residues. The germline gives CDR1 MDHEN, CDR2 SYDVKM. Trimming took 10 bases from V and 0 from J, leaving 13 bases between them. Written as DNA, the CDR3 is TGTGCCACCTACAGGGATGACTCTGGAAACACCATATATTTT. Its translation is CATYRDDSGNTIYF.

The chain combines TRBV12-3 or TRBV12-4 with TRBJ1-6; D gene uncertain. The CDR3 has 12 amino acids. V was clipped by 6 bases and J by 10 bases, with 10 bases between them. The CDR3 nucleotides are TGTGCCAGCAGCCCTCCGCGCTCACCCCTCCACTTT. This sequence encodes CASSPPRSPLHF.

This sequence joins TRBV7-9 and TRBJ1-6; 8 positions match TRBD1. The V segment lost 5 bases and the J segment 7 bases; nucleotides outside the gene matches: 10. The CDR3 extends over 16 amino acids. Germline V gives CDR1 SEHNR, CDR2 FQNEAQ (reference sequence). Here the CDR3 DNA reads TGTGCCAGCAGCCCCCAAGCAGGACAGGGAAATTCACCCCTCCACTTT. It is translated as CASSPQAGQGNSPLHF.

This clonotype was recorded a few times. The rearrangement joins TRBV7-2 to TRBJ1-1; unclear D gene. The V and J ends lost 7 bases and 3 bases respectively, with 18 bases between them. The germline V gene encodes CDR1 SGHTA and CDR2 FQGNSA. CDR3 length equals 15 residues. The CDR3 region is CASTSGQQRDTEAFF. In nucleotides, the CDR3 is TGTGCCAGCACTAGTGGGCAGCAGAGGGACACTGAAGCTTTCTTT.